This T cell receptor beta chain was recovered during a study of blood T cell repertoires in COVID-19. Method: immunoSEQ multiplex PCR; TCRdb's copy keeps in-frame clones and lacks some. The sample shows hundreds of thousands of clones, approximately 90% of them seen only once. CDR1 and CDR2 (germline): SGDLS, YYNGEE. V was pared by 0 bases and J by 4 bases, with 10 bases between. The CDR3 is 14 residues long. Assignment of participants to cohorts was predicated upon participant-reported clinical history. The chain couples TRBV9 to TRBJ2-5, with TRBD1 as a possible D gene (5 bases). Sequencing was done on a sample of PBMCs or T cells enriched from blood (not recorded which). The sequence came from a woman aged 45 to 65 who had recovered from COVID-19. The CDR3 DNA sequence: TGTGCCAGCAGCGTAGGGCAGGGTTCAGAGACCCAGTACTTC. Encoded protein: CASSVGQGSETQYF. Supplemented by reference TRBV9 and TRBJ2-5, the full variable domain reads DSGVTQTPKHLITATGQRVTLRCSPRSGDLSVYWYQQSLDQGLQFLIQYYNGEERAKGNILERFSAQQFPDLHSELNLSSLELGDSALYFCASSVGQGSETQYFGPGTRLLVL.